This TCR beta chain was recorded in a study of tumor-infiltrating lymphocytes in primary liver carcinoma. Study context: Tumor lesions were T1-T3 N0M0 and spanned roughly 4 to 10 cm.

Blood RNA was derived from unsorted whole blood, and germline DNA was extracted too. This CDR3 is 14 amino acids long. CDR1 is SGHAT and CDR2 is FQDESV in the germline V gene (reference sequence). Trimming left V 5 bases short and J 11 bases short, with 21 bases between. Researchers generated TCR beta cDNA from roughly 520 ng of total RNA, relying on a constant-region primer. Amplification in three nested multiplex PCR rounds with slightly modified ARM-PCR gave rise to TCR beta libraries. Amplification in the first two PCR rounds was performed using TRBV1-TRBV30 forward primers and a C-beta reverse primer for 10 cycles each. TCRdb used MiXCR to reprocess the multiplex PCR reads, holding one entry per CDR3 protein. Of approximately 340,000 distinct CDR3 sequences detected, approximately 65% appear once; the ten largest clones hold 5.5% to 7%.

The chain recombines TRBV11-1 with TRBJ2-5; D unclear. Sequencing was carried out using peripheral blood. The receptor's source is a man aged 35 to 55 with primary liver carcinoma and hepatitis B virus infection. In DNA form, the CDR3 reads TGTGCCAGCAGCCCGGTGCGAGTAAGCGAGTCTCAGTACTTC. Its protein product is CASSPVRVSESQYF.